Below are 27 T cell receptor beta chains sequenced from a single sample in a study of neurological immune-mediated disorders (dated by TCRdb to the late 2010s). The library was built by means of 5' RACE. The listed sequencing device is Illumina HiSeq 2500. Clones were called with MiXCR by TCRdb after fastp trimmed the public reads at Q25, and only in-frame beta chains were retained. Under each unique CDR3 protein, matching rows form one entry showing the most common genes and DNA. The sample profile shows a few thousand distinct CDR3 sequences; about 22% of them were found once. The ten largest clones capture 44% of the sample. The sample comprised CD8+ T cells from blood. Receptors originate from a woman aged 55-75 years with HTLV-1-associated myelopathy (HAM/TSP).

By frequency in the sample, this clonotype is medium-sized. The CDR3 sequence is CASSQDERTMNTEAFF. In DNA, the CDR3 is TGTGCCAGCAGCCAAGACGAAAGAACTATGAACACTGAAGCTTTCTTT. The chain recombines TRBV14 with TRBJ1-1, with D unclear. The CDR3 consists of 16 residues. Per the germline V gene, CDR1 is SGHDN and CDR2 is FVKESK. Trimming removed 0 bases from V and 0 bases from J, with 11 bases in between.

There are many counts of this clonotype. The CDR3 is CSARDLEREGGQETQYF. In DNA form, the CDR3 reads TGCAGTGCTAGAGATCTAGAGCGGGAGGGCGGGCAAGAGACCCAGTACTTC. V and J are TRBV20-1 and TRBJ2-5; TRBD2 agrees at 10 bases. This CDR3 is built from 17 residues. The trim removed 0 bases at V and 2 bases at J, leaving 9 bases unmatched. Germline V gene data show CDR1 as DFQATT and CDR2 as SNEGSKA (reference sequence).

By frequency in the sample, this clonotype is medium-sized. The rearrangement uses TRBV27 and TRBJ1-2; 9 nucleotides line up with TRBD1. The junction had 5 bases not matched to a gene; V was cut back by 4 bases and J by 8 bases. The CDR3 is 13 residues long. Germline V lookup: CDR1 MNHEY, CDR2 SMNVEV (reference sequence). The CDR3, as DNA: TGTGCCAGCAGTTCCACAGGGGGCTGGGGCTACACCTTC. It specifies CASSSTGGWGYTF.

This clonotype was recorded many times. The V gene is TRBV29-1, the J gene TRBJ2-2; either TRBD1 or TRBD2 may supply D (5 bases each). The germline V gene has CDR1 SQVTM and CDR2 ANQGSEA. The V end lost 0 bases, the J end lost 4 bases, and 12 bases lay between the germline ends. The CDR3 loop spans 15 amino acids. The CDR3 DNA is TGCAGCGTTGAAGATCTGGGACGCCGCACCGGGGAGCTGTTTTTT. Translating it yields CSVEDLGRRTGELFF.

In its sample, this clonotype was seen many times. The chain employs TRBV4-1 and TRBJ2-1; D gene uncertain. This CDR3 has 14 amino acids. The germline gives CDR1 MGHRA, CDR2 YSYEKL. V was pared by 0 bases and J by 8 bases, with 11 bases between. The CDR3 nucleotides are TGCGCCAGCAGCCAAGATCGGTTCGACGATGAGCAGTTCTTC. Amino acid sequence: CASSQDRFDDEQFF.

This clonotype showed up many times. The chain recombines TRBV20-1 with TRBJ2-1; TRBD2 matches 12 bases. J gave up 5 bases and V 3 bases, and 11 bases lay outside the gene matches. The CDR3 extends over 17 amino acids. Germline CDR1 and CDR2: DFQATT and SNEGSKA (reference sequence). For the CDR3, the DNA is TGCAGTGCTAGCAGCTACGGTCTAGCGGGGGGGAACAATGAGCAGTTCTTC. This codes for CSASSYGLAGGNNEQFF.

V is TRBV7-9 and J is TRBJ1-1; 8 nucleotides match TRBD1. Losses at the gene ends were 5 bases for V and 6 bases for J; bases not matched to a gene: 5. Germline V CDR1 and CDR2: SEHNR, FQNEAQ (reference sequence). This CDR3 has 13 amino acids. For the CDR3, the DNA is TGTGCCAGCAGCCCGGACAGGGAGGCTGAAGCTTTCTTT. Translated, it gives CASSPDREAEAFF.

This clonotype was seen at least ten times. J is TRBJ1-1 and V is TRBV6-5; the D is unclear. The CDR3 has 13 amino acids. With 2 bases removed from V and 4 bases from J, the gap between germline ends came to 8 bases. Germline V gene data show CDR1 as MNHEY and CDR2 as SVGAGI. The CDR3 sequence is CASSYTRTTEAFF. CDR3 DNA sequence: TGTGCCAGCAGTTACACCCGGACCACTGAAGCTTTCTTT.

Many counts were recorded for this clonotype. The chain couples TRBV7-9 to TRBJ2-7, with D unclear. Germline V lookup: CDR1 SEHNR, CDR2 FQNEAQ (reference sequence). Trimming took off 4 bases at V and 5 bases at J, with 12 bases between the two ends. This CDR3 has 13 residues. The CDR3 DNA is TGTGCCAGCAGCTACACCCCGGACCACGAGCAGTACTTC. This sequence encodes CASSYTPDHEQYF.

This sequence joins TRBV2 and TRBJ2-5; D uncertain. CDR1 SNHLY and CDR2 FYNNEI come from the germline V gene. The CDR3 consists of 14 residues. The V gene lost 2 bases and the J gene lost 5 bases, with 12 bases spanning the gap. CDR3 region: CASSEFTVEETQYF. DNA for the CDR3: TGTGCCAGCAGTGAATTTACAGTGGAGGAGACCCAGTACTTC.

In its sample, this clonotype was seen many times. The CDR3 region is CAIRSSESSYNEQYF. DNA of the CDR3: TGTGCCATCAGGAGTTCCGAGAGCTCCTACAATGAGCAGTATTTT. The rearrangement uses TRBV27 and TRBJ2-3; no clear D. Germline-derived CDR1 and CDR2 are MNHEY and SMNVEV (reference sequence). The CDR3 has 15 amino acids. V lost 10 bases, J lost 11 bases, and 28 bases lay in between.

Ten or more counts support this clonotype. The CDR3 loop is CSASWEASPETQYF. For the CDR3, the DNA is TGCAGTGCTAGCTGGGAGGCTTCGCCGGAGACCCAGTACTTC. V usage is TRBV20-1 and J usage is TRBJ2-5, with a possible D match to TRBD2 (6 bases). Looked up from germline, CDR1 is DFQATT and CDR2 is SNEGSKA (reference sequence). The CDR3 runs 14 residues. V was trimmed by 3 bases and J by 5 bases, leaving 16 bases between them.

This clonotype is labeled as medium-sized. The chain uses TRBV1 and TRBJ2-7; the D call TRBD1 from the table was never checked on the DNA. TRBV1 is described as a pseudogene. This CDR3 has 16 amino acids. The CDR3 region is CTSSQEAQDRVYEQYF. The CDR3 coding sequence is TGCACCAGCAGCCAAGAAGCCCAGGACAGGGTGTACGAGCAGTACTTC.

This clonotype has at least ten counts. CDR3 loop: CASSLSGTGLTEAFF. CDR3 nucleotides: TGCGCCAGCAGTCTAAGCGGGACAGGGCTGACTGAAGCTTTCTTT. The chain recombines TRBV4-1 with TRBJ1-1; 9 bases map to TRBD1. Trimming took 6 bases from V and 5 from J; bases not matched to a gene: 10. Germline V gene lookup returns CDR1 MGHRA and CDR2 YSYEKL. The CDR3 is 15 residues long.

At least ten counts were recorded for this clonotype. In DNA, the CDR3 is TGTGCCAGCAGTTTACGGACTAGCGACGAGCAGTACTTC. Translating gives CASSLRTSDEQYF. V and J are TRBV27 and TRBJ2-7; 9 bases are a match to TRBD2. Germline CDR1 MNHEY, CDR2 SMNVEV (reference sequence). The V gene end was trimmed by 2 bases and the J gene end by 5 bases; junction bases not matched to a gene: 1. CDR3 length: 13 residues.

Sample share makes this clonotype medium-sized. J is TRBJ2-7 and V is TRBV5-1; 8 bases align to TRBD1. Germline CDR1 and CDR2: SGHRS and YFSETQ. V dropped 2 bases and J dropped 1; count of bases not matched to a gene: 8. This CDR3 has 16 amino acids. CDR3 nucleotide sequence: TGCGCCAGCAGCTTTGTGGACAGGGTCAGGTCCTACGAGCAGTACTTC. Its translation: CASSFVDRVRSYEQYF. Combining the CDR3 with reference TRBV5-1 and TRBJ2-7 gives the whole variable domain KAGVTQTPRYLIKTRGQQVTLSCSPISGHRSVSWYQQTPGQGLQFLFEYFSETQRNKGNFPGRFSGRQFSNSRSEMNVSTLELGDSALYLCASSFVDRVRSYEQYFGPGTRLTVT.

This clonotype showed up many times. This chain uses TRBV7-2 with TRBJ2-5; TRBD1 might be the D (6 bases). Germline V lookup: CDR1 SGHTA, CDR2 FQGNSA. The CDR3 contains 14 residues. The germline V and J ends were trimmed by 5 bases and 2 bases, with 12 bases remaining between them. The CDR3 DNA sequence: TGTGCCAGCAGCAGTGACAGGATGCAAGAGACCCAGTACTTC. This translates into CASSSDRMQETQYF.

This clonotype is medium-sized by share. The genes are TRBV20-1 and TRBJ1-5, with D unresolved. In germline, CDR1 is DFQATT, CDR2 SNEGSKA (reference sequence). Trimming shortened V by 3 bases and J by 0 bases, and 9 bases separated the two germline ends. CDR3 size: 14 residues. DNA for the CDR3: TGCAGTGCTAGTGAGGATTATAGCAATCAGCCCCAGCATTTT. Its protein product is CSASEDYSNQPQHF.

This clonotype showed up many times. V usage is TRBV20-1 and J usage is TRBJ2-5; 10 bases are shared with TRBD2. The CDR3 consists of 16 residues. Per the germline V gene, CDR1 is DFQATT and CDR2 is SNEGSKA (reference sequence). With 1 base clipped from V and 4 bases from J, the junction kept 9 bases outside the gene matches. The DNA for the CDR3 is TGCAGTGCTAGAGCAAGAGAGGGACTAGCGATAGAGACCCAGTACTTC. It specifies CSARAREGLAIETQYF.

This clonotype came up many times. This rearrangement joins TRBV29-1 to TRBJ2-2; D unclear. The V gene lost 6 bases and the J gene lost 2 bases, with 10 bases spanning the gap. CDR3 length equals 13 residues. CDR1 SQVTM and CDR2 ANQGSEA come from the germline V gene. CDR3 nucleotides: TGCAGCGTGCAAGTTCTCAACACCGGGGAGCTGTTTTTT. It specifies CSVQVLNTGELFF.

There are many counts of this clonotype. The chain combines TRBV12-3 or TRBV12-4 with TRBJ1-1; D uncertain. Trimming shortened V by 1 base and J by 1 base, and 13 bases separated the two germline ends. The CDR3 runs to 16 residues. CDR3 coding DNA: TGTGCCAGCAGTTTAGTTGTTGAGGTAGCGAACACTGAAGCTTTCTTT. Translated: CASSLVVEVANTEAFF.

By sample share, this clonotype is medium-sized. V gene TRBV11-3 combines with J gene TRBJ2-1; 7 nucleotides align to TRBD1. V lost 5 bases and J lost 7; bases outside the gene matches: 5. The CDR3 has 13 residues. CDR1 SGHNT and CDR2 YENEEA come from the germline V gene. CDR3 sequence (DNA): TGTGCCAGCAGCCCGAACAGGGGTAATGAGCAGTTCTTC. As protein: CASSPNRGNEQFF.

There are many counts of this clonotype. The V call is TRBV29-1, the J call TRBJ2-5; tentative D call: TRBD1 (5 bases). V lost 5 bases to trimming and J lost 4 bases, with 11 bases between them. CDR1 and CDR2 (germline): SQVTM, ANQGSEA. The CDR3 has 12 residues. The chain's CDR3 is CSVKSQGETQYF. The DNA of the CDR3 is TGCAGCGTTAAGTCGCAGGGAGAGACCCAGTACTTC. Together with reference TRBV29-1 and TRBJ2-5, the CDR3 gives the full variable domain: SAVISQKPSRDICQRGTSLTIQCQVDSQVTMMFWYRQQPGQSLTLIATANQGSEATYESGFVIDKFPISRPNLTFSTLTVSNMSPEDSSIYLCSVKSQGETQYFGPGTRLLVL.

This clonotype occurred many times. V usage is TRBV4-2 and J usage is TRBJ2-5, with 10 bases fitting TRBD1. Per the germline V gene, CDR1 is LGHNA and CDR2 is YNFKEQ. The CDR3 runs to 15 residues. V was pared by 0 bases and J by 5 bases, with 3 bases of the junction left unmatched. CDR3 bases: TGTGCCAGCAGCCAAGAGGACAGGGGGGGGGAGACCCAGTACTTC. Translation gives CASSQEDRGGETQYF.

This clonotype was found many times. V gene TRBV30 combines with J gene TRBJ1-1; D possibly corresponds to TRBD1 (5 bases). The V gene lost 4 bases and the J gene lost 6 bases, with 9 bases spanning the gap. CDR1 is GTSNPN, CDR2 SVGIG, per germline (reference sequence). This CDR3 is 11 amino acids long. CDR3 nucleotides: TGTGCCTGGACAGCAGGGTCTGAAGCTTTCTTT. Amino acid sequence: CAWTAGSEAFF.

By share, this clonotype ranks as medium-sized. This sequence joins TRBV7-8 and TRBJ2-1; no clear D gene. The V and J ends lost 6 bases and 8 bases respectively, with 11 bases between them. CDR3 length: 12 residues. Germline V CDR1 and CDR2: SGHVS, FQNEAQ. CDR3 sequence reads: CASSPFGDEQFF. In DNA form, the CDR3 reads TGTGCCAGCAGTCCTTTCGGCGATGAGCAGTTCTTC.

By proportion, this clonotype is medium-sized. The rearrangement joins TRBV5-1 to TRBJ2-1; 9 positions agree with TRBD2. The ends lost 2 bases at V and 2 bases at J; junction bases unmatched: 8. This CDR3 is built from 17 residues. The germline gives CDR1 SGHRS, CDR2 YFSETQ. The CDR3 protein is CASSLTLREGAYNEQFF. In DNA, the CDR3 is TGCGCCAGCAGCTTAACCTTGCGGGAGGGCGCCTACAATGAGCAGTTCTTC.